The sequence of this T cell receptor (beta chain) was determined in a study of T cells in Graves' hyperthyroidism and ophthalmopathy. Hyperthyroidism was newly diagnosed in patients aged 18 to 65 (duration under 2 months). TCR beta CDR3 region amplification was performed from RNA transcripts. The HTBI primer set was used in a first-round RT-PCR of the TCR CDR3. TCRdb independently ran MiXCR on the multiplex PCR reads; one entry per CDR3 protein. In the table there are 690,000 or so distinct CDR3 sequences, roughly a sixth of which are singletons. This clonotype showed up just a few times. V lost 7 bases to trimming and J lost 3 bases; unmatched junction nucleotides: 2. Looked up from germline, CDR1 is SEHNR and CDR2 is FQNEAQ (reference sequence). This CDR3 is built from 13 residues.

This clonotype originated in a woman aged 45-60 years with Graves' hyperthyroidism that later progressed to Graves' ophthalmopathy. The chain carries TRBV7-9 and TRBJ1-1, with 10 bases matching TRBD1. The material sequenced was blood. The CDR3 DNA reads as TGTGCCAGCAACGACAGGGGGCACACTGAAGCTTTCTTT. It specifies CASNDRGHTEAFF.